The 31 T cell receptor beta chains in this list originate from one sample, sequenced in a study of blood T cell repertoires in COVID-19. Repertoires were generated with immunoSEQ multiplex PCR, while TCRdb's copy carries only in-frame clones and drops some. Of approximately 110,000 clones in the sample, about 89% are singletons; the top ten hold around 4.6%. Sample: peripheral blood. These receptors were obtained from a man in his forties with acute or convalescent COVID-19.

The chain carries TRBV4-2 and TRBJ2-7; 8 bases agree with TRBD1. This CDR3 is built from 13 residues. J was trimmed by 7 bases and V by 0 bases; bases with no gene match: 2. Germline V CDR1 and CDR2: LGHNA, YNFKEQ. In DNA, the CDR3 is TGTGCCAGCAGCCAAGAGACAGGGGATGAGCAGTACTTC. This translates into CASSQETGDEQYF.

Worth noting for this clone: Other DNA sequences within the sample encode an identical CDR3. The rearrangement uses TRBV3-1 (or the pseudogene TRBV3-2) and TRBJ1-1, with D uncertain. The CDR3 covers 14 residues. Germline V gene lookup returns CDR1 LGHDT and CDR2 YNNKEL (reference sequence). The germline V and J ends were trimmed by 0 bases and 5 bases, with 10 bases remaining between them. The CDR3 is CASSQDLRGTEAFF. CDR3 sequence (DNA): TGTGCCAGCAGCCAAGATCTACGGGGAACTGAAGCTTTCTTT.

This clone was detected once. The CDR3 region has the DNA TGTGCCAGCAGCTCCGGGACTAGCGGCCAGTATGAGCAGTTCTTC. Residues: CASSSGTSGQYEQFF. The chain is built from TRBV7-4 and TRBJ2-1, with 11 positions matching TRBD2. The V segment lost 4 bases and the J segment 8 bases; nucleotides outside the gene matches: 7. The CDR3 runs to 15 residues. Germline CDR1 SGHVT, CDR2 SQSDAQ.

This rearrangement joins TRBV13 to TRBJ2-6; 8 nucleotides agree with TRBD1. CDR1 PRHDT and CDR2 FYEKMQ come from the germline V gene (reference sequence). V shed 0 bases, J shed 0 bases, and the junction held 7 bases outside the gene matches. This CDR3 contains 19 residues. CDR3 sequence: CASSLGRGQGVSGANVLTF. The CDR3 coding sequence is TGTGCCAGCAGCTTAGGCCGCGGACAGGGCGTCTCTGGGGCCAACGTCCTGACTTTC.

The chain joins TRBV7-9 to TRBJ1-4, with D possibly TRBD1 on 5 matching bases. With 1 base removed from V and 5 bases from J, the gap between germline ends came to 8 bases. Germline CDR1 and CDR2: SEHNR and FQNEAQ (reference sequence). The CDR3 has 14 residues. The CDR3: CASSLGQKNEKLFF. CDR3 in DNA: TGTGCCAGCAGCTTAGGACAGAAAAATGAAAAACTGTTTTTT.

V and J are TRBV5-6 and TRBJ2-2, with a possible D match to TRBD1 (5 bases). Looked up from germline, CDR1 is SGHDT and CDR2 is YYEEEE. CDR3 size: 17 residues. V lost 0 bases, J lost 3 bases, and 15 bases lay in between. The CDR3 loop reads CASSLGGGRVDTGELFF. The CDR3 DNA reads as TGTGCCAGCAGCTTGGGGGGCGGCAGGGTCGACACCGGGGAGCTGTTTTTT.

The chain carries TRBV29-1 and TRBJ1-3; D gene uncertain. Between the trimmed V and J ends, which lost 1 base and 0 bases, there was a span of 19 bases. The CDR3 spans 18 residues. Looked up from germline, CDR1 is SQVTM and CDR2 is ANQGSEA. The CDR3 nucleotides are TGCAGCGTTGAAGGAACAGAAGTGCCCCTCAACTCTGGAAACACCATATATTTT. It encodes CSVEGTEVPLNSGNTIYF.

The chain has TRBV4-3 and TRBJ1-5, with 8 bases matching TRBD1. V lost 3 bases and J lost 7; bases outside the gene matches: 8. This CDR3 comprises 15 residues. Germline assignment: CDR1 LGHNA and CDR2 YSLEER. The CDR3 loop reads CASSQNRGEGQPQHF. The CDR3 DNA is TGCGCCAGCAGCCAGAACAGGGGGGAAGGGCAGCCCCAGCATTTT.

The count of this clone is one. This same CDR3 is encoded by further DNA sequences in the sample. The chain combines TRBV5-1 with TRBJ2-3; 8 positions agree with TRBD2. Germline loops: CDR1 SGHRS, CDR2 YFSETQ. The CDR3 extends over 17 amino acids. V was pared by 4 bases and J by 0 bases, with 10 bases of the junction left unmatched. The CDR3 here is CASSPGGLAASTDTQYF. As DNA, the CDR3 is TGCGCCAGCAGCCCCGGTGGACTAGCAGCTAGCACAGATACGCAGTATTTT.

The rearrangement links TRBV3-1 (or the pseudogene TRBV3-2) to TRBJ1-4; perhaps TRBD1 as D (5 bases). Germline-derived CDR1 and CDR2 are LGHDT and YNNKEL (reference sequence). V was cut by 1 base and J by 8 bases, with 14 bases left in between. CDR3 length: 15 amino acids. In DNA form, the CDR3 reads TGTGCCAGCAGCCAAGTGCGGGGGACCCAAGAAAAACTGTTTTTT. Translated: CASSQVRGTQEKLFF.

V is TRBV15 and J is TRBJ2-5; perhaps TRBD2 as D (6 bases). V shed 3 bases and J shed 5 bases, with 13 bases lying between them. The CDR3 contains 14 residues. Germline lookup yields CDR1 LNHNV and CDR2 YYDKDF (reference sequence). The CDR3 spells CATSSATSVETQYF. The CDR3 DNA reads TGTGCCACCAGCAGCGCGACTAGTGTGGAGACCCAGTACTTC.

J is TRBJ1-4 and V is TRBV27; possible D gene TRBD1, 5 bases. Germline V gene lookup returns CDR1 MNHEY and CDR2 SMNVEV (reference sequence). Deletions cut 1 base from V and 8 bases from J, with 11 bases between. This CDR3 comprises 14 residues. CDR3 protein: CASSLYQGREKLFF. The DNA of the CDR3 is TGTGCCAGCAGTTTATACCAGGGTCGGGAAAAACTGTTTTTT.

The chain carries TRBV19 and TRBJ1-1; D may be TRBD1 (6 bases). CDR3 length equals 11 residues. Trimming left V 7 bases short and J 7 bases short, with 10 bases between. Germline loops: CDR1 LNHDA, CDR2 SQIVND (reference sequence). The CDR3 sequence: CASKTDSEAFF. The CDR3 bases are TGTGCCAGTAAGACGGACAGTGAAGCTTTCTTT. Full variable domain (remainder filled in from reference TRBV19 and TRBJ1-1): DGGITQSPKYLFRKEGQNVTLSCEQNLNHDAMYWYRQDPGQGLRLIYYSQIVNDFQKGDIAEGYSVSREKKESFPLTVTSAQKNPTAFYLCASKTDSEAFFGQGTRLTVV.

The chain employs TRBV11-3 and TRBJ2-7; D call uncertain. CDR1 is SGHNT, CDR2 YENEEA, per germline. Trimming took 0 bases from V and 6 from J, leaving 6 bases between them. CDR3 size: 12 residues. CDR3 loop: CASSLDRSEQYF. CDR3 sequence (DNA): TGTGCCAGCAGCTTAGATCGGTCCGAGCAGTACTTC.

The chain links TRBV9 to TRBJ2-3; 7 positions agree with TRBD2. Losses at the gene ends were 3 bases for V and 0 bases for J; bases not matched to a gene: 7. CDR1 is SGDLS, CDR2 YYNGEE, per germline. CDR3 size: 16 residues. The CDR3 reads CASSAPGLPSTDTQYF. The CDR3, as DNA: TGTGCCAGCAGCGCCCCGGGACTACCTAGCACAGATACGCAGTATTTT. Filled out from reference TRBV9 and TRBJ2-3, the complete variable domain reads DSGVTQTPKHLITATGQRVTLRCSPRSGDLSVYWYQQSLDQGLQFLIQYYNGEERAKGNILERFSAQQFPDLHSELNLSSLELGDSALYFCASSAPGLPSTDTQYFGPGTRLTVL.

This clone was picked up one time. V is TRBV25-1 and J is TRBJ1-2; TRBD1 matches at 7 bases. Looked up from germline, CDR1 is MGHDK and CDR2 is SYGVNS. This CDR3 region has 14 residues. With V trimmed by 1 base and J by 7 bases, 6 bases remained unmatched. The CDR3 sequence: CASSELLGGRGYTF. The DNA for the CDR3 is TGTGCCAGCAGTGAATTGTTAGGGGGCCGTGGCTACACCTTC.

This chain joins TRBV29-1 and TRBJ2-7; no reliable D call. The ends were cut back, 4 bases at V and 0 bases at J, with 4 bases in the middle. The V gene's germline CDR1 is SQVTM and CDR2 ANQGSEA. This CDR3 has 11 amino acids. CDR3 coding DNA: TGCAGCGTTGGCAGCTCCTACGAGCAGTACTTC. The encoded protein is CSVGSSYEQYF.

This chain joins TRBV4-3 and TRBJ2-4; 12 bases fit TRBD2. The trim removed 1 base at V and 0 bases at J, leaving 7 bases unmatched. CDR1 and CDR2 from the germline V gene are LGHNA and YSLEER. The CDR3 runs 19 residues. This chain's CDR3 is CASSQGPSGGALAKNIQYF. The CDR3 DNA is TGCGCCAGCAGCCAAGGGCCTAGCGGGGGGGCCCTAGCCAAAAACATTCAGTACTTC.

This chain uses TRBV9 with TRBJ2-5; 8 nucleotides line up with TRBD2. There are 15 residues in the CDR3. After removal of 0 bases from V and 4 bases from J, the junction contained 5 bases not matched to a gene. Per germline, CDR1 SGDLS and CDR2 YYNGEE. The CDR3 sequence is CASSVGRGGLETQYF. CDR3 DNA: TGTGCCAGCAGCGTAGGTCGGGGGGGCCTAGAGACCCAGTACTTC.

The V and J genes are TRBV19 and TRBJ2-1; 8 bases are shared with TRBD1. The CDR3 runs 18 residues. Unmatched junction bases numbered 14, after V lost 6 bases and J lost 1 base. Germline V gene data show CDR1 as LNHDA and CDR2 as SQIVND (reference sequence). CDR3 sequence: CASSTRISGTGSYNEQFF. The CDR3 DNA reads TGTGCCAGTAGCACAAGAATTTCCGGGACAGGATCCTACAATGAGCAGTTCTTC.

The V call is TRBV30, the J call TRBJ1-6; no clear D. Per germline, CDR1 GTSNPN and CDR2 SVGIG (reference sequence). The CDR3 spans 13 residues. The V end was cut by 1 base, the J end by 7 bases, with 8 bases between. CDR3: CAWSGLENSPLHF. The CDR3 coding sequence is TGTGCCTGGAGTGGCTTGGAGAATTCACCCCTCCACTTT.

The genes are TRBV28 and TRBJ2-7; 14 positions agree with TRBD2. The germline CDR1 and CDR2 sequences are MDHEN and SYDVKM. With V trimmed by 5 bases and J by 3 bases, 6 bases remained unmatched. The length of the CDR3 is 16 residues. CDR3 sequence reads: CASSPGLAGAYYEQYF. The CDR3 region has the DNA TGTGCCAGCAGTCCGGGACTAGCGGGAGCGTACTACGAGCAGTACTTC.

J is TRBJ1-2 and V is TRBV14; TRBD1 is a possible D gene (6 bases). Per the germline V gene, CDR1 is SGHDN and CDR2 is FVKESK. Trimming removed 4 bases from V and 4 bases from J, with 16 bases in between. The CDR3 has 15 amino acids. CDR3 DNA sequence: TGTGCCAGCAGCCCCCAACCCGGGACACCCTATGGCTACACCTTC. Translation: CASSPQPGTPYGYTF.

This clone was picked up one time. The rearrangement joins TRBV5-3 to TRBJ1-2; D is uncertain. TRBV5-3 has ORF status, its function being uncertain. V lost 6 bases, J lost 5 bases, and 11 bases lay in between. The CDR3 totals 12 residues. CDR3 DNA: TGTGCCAGAATTTGGCCATTATATGGCTACACCTTC. It is translated as CARIWPLYGYTF.

V usage is TRBV7-8 and J usage is TRBJ1-4; D is undetermined. V was shortened by 2 bases and J by 4 bases, with 8 bases between the two germline ends. The CDR3 runs to 14 residues. CDR1 is SGHVS, CDR2 FQNEAQ, per germline. The CDR3 sequence: CASSLSRVNEKLFF. For the CDR3, the DNA is TGTGCCAGCAGCTTAAGCCGGGTTAATGAAAAACTGTTTTTT.

Details on this clone: Its ends do not fully match the called genes, so a read error is possible. The chain employs TRBV3-1 (or the pseudogene TRBV3-2) and TRBJ1-2; D perhaps matches TRBD1 (5 bases). The CDR3 is 15 residues long. Germline V CDR1 and CDR2: LGHDT, YNNKEL (reference sequence). Here the CDR3 DNA reads TGTGCCAGCAGACAAGGGGCCGATTATGGCTATGGCTACACCTTC. Translated: CASRQGADYGYGYTF.

V is TRBV3-1 (or the pseudogene TRBV3-2) and J is TRBJ1-2, with D uncertain. The length of the CDR3 is 18 residues. The germline V gene encodes CDR1 LGHDT and CDR2 YNNKEL (reference sequence). Trimming cost V 0 bases and J 8 bases, with 25 bases left between them. DNA of the CDR3: TGTGCCAGCAGCCAAGATCGGCTAGCGGTCCCTTATAATTTAGGCTACACCTTC. Residues: CASSQDRLAVPYNLGYTF.

V gene TRBV6-5 combines with J gene TRBJ1-1, with D perhaps TRBD1 (6 bases). The CDR3 covers 15 residues. In germline, CDR1 is MNHEY, CDR2 SVGAGI. The V and J ends lost 7 bases and 2 bases respectively, with 17 bases between them. The CDR3, as DNA: TGTGCCAGCAATAAAGGGGGAGTAGGAAACACTGAAGCTTTCTTT. Translated, it gives CASNKGGVGNTEAFF.

This clone was detected only once. The chain links TRBV9 to TRBJ1-6, with D unclear. Germline CDR1 is SGDLS and CDR2 is YYNGEE. The V end was cut by 0 bases, the J end by 9 bases, with 7 bases between. The CDR3 is made up of 13 amino acids. The CDR3 DNA reads TGTGCCAGCAGCGTAGCGGTTTTTTCACCCCTCCACTTT. Encoded protein: CASSVAVFSPLHF.

The V gene is TRBV20-1, the J gene TRBJ2-7; 7 bases are shared with TRBD2. The germline CDR1 and CDR2 sequences are DFQATT and SNEGSKA (reference sequence). This CDR3 region has 13 residues. J gave up 2 bases and V 3 bases, and 4 bases lay outside the gene matches. This chain's CDR3 is CSASRGVAYEQYF. The CDR3 DNA follows: TGCAGTGCTAGTCGGGGGGTGGCCTACGAGCAGTACTTC.

The chain couples TRBV7-8 to TRBJ2-3, with a possible D match to TRBD2 (6 bases). The CDR3 is made up of 14 amino acids. The germline V and J ends were trimmed by 5 bases and 3 bases, with 12 bases remaining between them. CDR1 is SGHVS, CDR2 FQNEAQ, per germline. The CDR3, as DNA: TGTGCCAGCAGCCCCCGTGGGAGGACAGATACGCAGTATTTT. It encodes CASSPRGRTDTQYF.